A single sample is the source of the 7 T cell receptor beta chains below, sequenced in a study of siplizumab effects on memory and regulatory T cells. Method: immunoSEQ multiplex PCR; TCRdb's copy keeps in-frame clones and lacks some. The sample records some 100,000 clones, approximately 90% being singletons. What was sequenced was Tregs sorted from blood. All receptors derive from a human donor in good health.

The chain uses TRBV7-9 and TRBJ2-1; D is ambiguous. The CDR3 has 17 amino acids. V gave up 1 base and J gave up 3 bases, with 16 bases separating them. Germline CDR1 reads SEHNR; CDR2 reads FQNEAQ (reference sequence). The DNA for the CDR3 is TGTGCCAGCAGCTTAGTACGCGTGGTCGGCGTCTACAATGAGCAGTTCTTC. Translating it yields CASSLVRVVGVYNEQFF.

This clone was counted a single time. The chain uses TRBV30 and TRBJ2-1; TRBD2 agrees at 10 bases. Trimming took 0 bases from V and 16 from J; bases not matched to a gene: 6. The length of the CDR3 is 12 residues. The germline CDR1 and CDR2 sequences are GTSNPN and SVGIG (reference sequence). CDR3 in DNA: TGTGCCTGGAGTGTACTAGCGGGGTTAAGTTTCTTC. Amino acid sequence: CAWSVLAGLSFF.

The chain links TRBV7-9 to TRBJ2-1, with 7 bases that match TRBD1. The CDR3 has 18 residues. The germline V gene has CDR1 SEHNR and CDR2 FQNEAQ (reference sequence). The ends lost 5 bases at V and 3 bases at J; junction bases unmatched: 16. The CDR3: CASSRVGPTGKNYNEQFF. In nucleotides, the CDR3 is TGTGCCAGCAGCCGTGTTGGTCCGACAGGGAAGAACTACAATGAGCAGTTCTTC.

V gene TRBV5-1 combines with J gene TRBJ2-7, with D perhaps TRBD1 (5 bases). The CDR3 has 13 amino acids. V lost 4 bases, J lost 1 base, and 9 bases lay in between. Germline loops: CDR1 SGHRS, CDR2 YFSETQ. CDR3 in DNA: TGCGCCAGCAGCGTCAGGGTTTCCTACGAGCAGTACTTC. Protein product: CASSVRVSYEQYF.

In DNA form, the CDR3 reads TGTGCCAGCTCACCTTTTGTTGGGACAGGGGGCGGTCAGCCCCAGCATTTT. Protein product: CASSPFVGTGGGQPQHF. The chain combines TRBV18 with TRBJ1-5; 12 bases are shared with TRBD1. In germline, CDR1 is KGHSH, CDR2 LQKENI. The CDR3 runs 17 residues. Trimming cost V 3 bases and J 6 bases; bases outside gene matches: 9.

This sequence joins TRBV11-2 and TRBJ2-7, with TRBD1 as a possible D gene (6 bases). The CDR3 runs 14 residues. Trimming shortened V by 5 bases and J by 3 bases, and 14 bases separated the two germline ends. CDR1 is SGHAT and CDR2 is FQNNGV in the germline V gene. CDR3 loop: CASSLHREIYEQYF. DNA of the CDR3: TGTGCCAGCAGCCTGCACAGGGAGATCTACGAGCAGTACTTC.

This chain joins TRBV19 and TRBJ1-4, with D unclear. V lost 6 bases, J lost 7 bases, and 12 bases lay in between. CDR3 size: 13 residues. Germline-derived CDR1 and CDR2 are LNHDA and SQIVND (reference sequence). CDR3 coding DNA: TGTGCCAGTAGATCCGCCAAGATTGAAAAACTGTTTTTT. Translating it yields CASRSAKIEKLFF. The variable domain in full, with the rest retrieved from reference TRBV19 and TRBJ1-4, is DGGITQSPKYLFRKEGQNVTLSCEQNLNHDAMYWYRQDPGQGLRLIYYSQIVNDFQKGDIAEGYSVSREKKESFPLTVTSAQKNPTAFYLCASRSAKIEKLFFGSGTQLSVL.